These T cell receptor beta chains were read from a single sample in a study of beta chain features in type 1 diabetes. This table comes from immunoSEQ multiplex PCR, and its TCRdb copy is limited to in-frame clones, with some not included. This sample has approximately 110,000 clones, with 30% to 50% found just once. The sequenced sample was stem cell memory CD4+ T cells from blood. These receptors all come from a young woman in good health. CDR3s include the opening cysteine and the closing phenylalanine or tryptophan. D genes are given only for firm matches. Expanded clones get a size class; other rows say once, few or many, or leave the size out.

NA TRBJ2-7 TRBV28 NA TGTGCCAGCCGAAATCAGGGGCAGCACGAGCAGTACTTC CASRNQGQHEQYF
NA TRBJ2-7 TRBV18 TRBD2 TGTGCCAGCTCACCTATGGGACTAGCGGACAGCTACGAGCAGTACTTC CASSPMGLADSYEQYF
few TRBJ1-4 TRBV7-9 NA TGTGCCGGCCAGAGGGAACTATACGGAAAACTGTTTTTT CAGQRELYGKLFF
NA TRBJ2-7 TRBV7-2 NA TGTGCCAGCAGCTCCGGGTGGTCGGACTACGAGCAGTACTTC CASSSGWSDYEQYF
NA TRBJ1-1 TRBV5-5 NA TGTGCCAGCAGCGTTAGACAGAGCGTGAACACTGAAGCTTTCTTT CASSVRQSVNTEAFF
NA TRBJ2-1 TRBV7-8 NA TGTGCCTCCTCCAGAGGGTACTCCTACAATGAGCAGTTCTTC CASSRGYSYNEQFF
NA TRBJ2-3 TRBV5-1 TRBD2 TGCGCCAGCAGCACAATAGCGGGAGGAGGCACAGATACGCAGTATTTT CASSTIAGGGTDTQYF
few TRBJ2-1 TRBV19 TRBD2 TGTGCCAGTAGTTCCGGGACTAGCTACAATGAGCAGTTCTTC CASSSGTSYNEQFF
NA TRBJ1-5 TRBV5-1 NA TGCGCCAGCAGCCATAAAGCGGACAGACTCAATCAGCCCCAGCATTTT CASSHKADRLNQPQHF
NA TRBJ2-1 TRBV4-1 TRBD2 TGCGCCAGCAGCCCGACTAGCGGGGGGAGGAATGAGCAGTTCTTC CASSPTSGGRNEQFF
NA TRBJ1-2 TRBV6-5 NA TGTGCCAGCAGTTACTCAAAAGGGGCAAATGGCTACACCTTC CASSYSKGANGYTF
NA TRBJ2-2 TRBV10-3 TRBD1 TGTGCCATCAAGGGACAGGGGAACACCGGGGAGCTGTTTTTT CAIKGQGNTGELFF
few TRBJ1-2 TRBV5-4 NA TGTGCCAGCAGCACTCTAGACAGGAGTTTAGGTCATGGCTACACCTTC CASSTLDRSLGHGYTF
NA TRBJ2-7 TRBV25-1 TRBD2 TGTGCCAGCAGTGCCCTAATGCACGGGGCGGGAGCGAGCTACGAGCAGTACTTC CASSALMHGAGASYEQYF
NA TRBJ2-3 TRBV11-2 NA TGTGCCAGCAGCCTCGACCGGGGCACAGATACGCAGTATTTT CASSLDRGTDTQYF
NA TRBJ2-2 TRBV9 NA TGTGCCAGCAAAGGAGGGGATATGCCGGCCGGAGAGCTGTTTTTT CASKGGDMPAGELFF
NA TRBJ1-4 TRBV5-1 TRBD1 TGCGCCAGCAGCTTTTTTGGACAGGATAATGAAAAACTGTTTTTT CASSFFGQDNEKLFF
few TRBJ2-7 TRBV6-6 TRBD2 TGTGCCAGCAGTTACATCGTGGGAGGGAGGGAGCAGTACTTC CASSYIVGGREQYF
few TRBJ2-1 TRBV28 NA TGTGCCAGCACCCGGACTATCGGGCATAATGAGCAGTTCTTC CASTRTIGHNEQFF
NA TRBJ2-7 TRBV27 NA TGTGCCAGCAGTTTTCAGGGCCCCCCGAGGTACGAGCAGTACTTC CASSFQGPPRYEQYF
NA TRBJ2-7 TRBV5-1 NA TGCGCCAGCAGCTTGACAGGGGGAGGGCGCGACGAGCAGTACTTC CASSLTGGGRDEQYF
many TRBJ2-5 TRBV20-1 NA TGCAGTGCTTCGGGAGAAGAGACCCAGTACTTC CSASGEETQYF
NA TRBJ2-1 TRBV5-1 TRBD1 TGCGCCAGCAGTTACGGGACAGGGGCCATGAATGAGCAGTTCTTC CASSYGTGAMNEQFF
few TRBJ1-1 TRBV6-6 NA TGTGCCAGCAGTTACCGGTACGCGGGGTTGAACACTGAAGCTTTCTTT CASSYRYAGLNTEAFF
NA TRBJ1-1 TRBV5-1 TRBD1 TGCGCCAGCAGCTTTCCTCGGGACAGGCGTAAGAACACTGAAGCTTTCTTT CASSFPRDRRKNTEAFF
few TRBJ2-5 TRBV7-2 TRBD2 TGTGCCAGCAGCACTAGCGGGAGTCGGGAGACCCAGTACTTC CASSTSGSRETQYF